The rows below give T cell receptor beta chains drawn from one sample of a study of blood T cell repertoires in COVID-19. The method was immunoSEQ multiplex PCR; TCRdb's version includes in-frame clones alone and lacks a portion of them. The sample consists of roughly 80,000 clones, approximately 83% of them appearing once. The sequencing input was peripheral blood. Source of these receptors: a human donor in a cohort sampled during active COVID-19. The CDR3 runs from the conserved cysteine through the conserved F or W. The order of the fields is J gene, V gene, CDR3 protein.

TRBJ1-1 TRBV2 CASIQGGPSTEAFF
TRBJ1-2 TRBV6-5 CASSSYSNYGYTF
TRBJ1-5 TRBV5-1 CASSLGASGEGREPQHF
TRBJ1-3 TRBV5-1 CASSSSGQFSGNTIYF
TRBJ2-2 TRBV7-2 CASSSRGGRTGELFF
TRBJ2-7 TRBV28 CASIAGGSGEQYF
TRBJ1-3 TRBV30 CACHASSGNTIYF
TRBJ2-3 TRBV6-1 CASSETRTGGDTQYF
TRBJ2-2 TRBV7-9 CAGSEGDRGRTRTGELFF
TRBJ2-7 TRBV5-6 CASSLALAGGWEQYF
TRBJ1-6 TRBV7-9 CASSLEAGGPLHF